This T cell receptor (beta chain) came from a study of control samples from healthy donors and cancer patients. The CDR3 is 13 residues long. J lost 4 bases, V lost 3 bases, and 3 bases had no gene match. Germline CDR1 and CDR2: SQVTM and ANQGSEA. TCRdb's copy holds only in-frame clones and misses some; the assay was immunoSEQ multiplex PCR. The table lists 190,000 or so clones, just under 95% of them singletons. V is TRBV29-1 and J is TRBJ2-1; 7 bases agree with TRBD1. The specimen was blood. The TCR was taken from a man between 18 and 35 years old in good health. The CDR3 loop is CSVEGTAYNEQFF. CDR3 sequence (DNA): TGCAGCGTTGAGGGGACAGCATACAATGAGCAGTTCTTC.